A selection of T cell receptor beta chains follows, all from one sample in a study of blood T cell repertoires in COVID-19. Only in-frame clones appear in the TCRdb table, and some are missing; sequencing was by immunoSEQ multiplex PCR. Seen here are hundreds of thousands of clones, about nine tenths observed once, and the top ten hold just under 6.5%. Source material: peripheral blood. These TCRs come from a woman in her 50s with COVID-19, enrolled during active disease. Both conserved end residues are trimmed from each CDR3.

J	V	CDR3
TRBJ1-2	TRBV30	ASRTGGDYGYT
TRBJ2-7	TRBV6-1	ASSDTGGRYEQY
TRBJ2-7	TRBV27	ASSLSTPGQGYEQY
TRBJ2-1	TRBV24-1	ATSDPRGYYNEQF
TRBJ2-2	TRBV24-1	ATSDSRVGTGELF
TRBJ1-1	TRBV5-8	ASFGGQGRMVF
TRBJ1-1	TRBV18	ASSPHSSGSITEAF
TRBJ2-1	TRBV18	ASSPLPGLAGGPSYNEQF
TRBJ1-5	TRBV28	ASSLFGLTVSNQPQH
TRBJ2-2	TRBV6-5	ASSYVGAISTGELF
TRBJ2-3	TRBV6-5	ASSYLGGRDTQY
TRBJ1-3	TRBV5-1	ASSGPGTGEGNTIY
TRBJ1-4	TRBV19	ASRTRVNEKLF
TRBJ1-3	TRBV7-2	ASSPTGGNTIY
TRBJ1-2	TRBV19	ASTSVQRGGYT
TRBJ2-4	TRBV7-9	ASSPDGGAKNIQY
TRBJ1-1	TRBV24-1	ATREGGNTEAF
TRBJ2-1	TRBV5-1	ASSPSSGRFYNEQF
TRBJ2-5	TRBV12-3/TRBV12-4	ASRTRGLGAQY
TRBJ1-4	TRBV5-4	ASSMTGRGATNEKLF
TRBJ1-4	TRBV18	ASSLRLEQGIREKLF
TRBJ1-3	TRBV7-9	ASSYSQGAGNTIY
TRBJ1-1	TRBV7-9	ASSLGGGVSEAF
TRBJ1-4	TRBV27	ASRSTGGKI
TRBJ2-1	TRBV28	ASSSLRGWKQF
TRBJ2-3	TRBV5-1	ASSFETGVRY
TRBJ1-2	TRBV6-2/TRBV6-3	ASSRRTGTGT
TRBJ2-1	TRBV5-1	ASSQLAGPGYEQF
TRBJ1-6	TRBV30	AWSRDRSNSPLH
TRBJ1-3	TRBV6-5	ASSVDRGSGNTIY
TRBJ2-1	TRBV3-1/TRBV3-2	ASSQYRSSYNEQF
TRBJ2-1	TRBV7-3	ASSKGQAHNEQF
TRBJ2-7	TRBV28	ASSLTPHLREGPSNEQY
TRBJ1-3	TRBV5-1	ASSQGSSGNTIY
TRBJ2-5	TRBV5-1	ASSTNMETQY
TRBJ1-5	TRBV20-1	SASGKQEGNQPQH
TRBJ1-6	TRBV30	AWSPRLSSYNSPLH
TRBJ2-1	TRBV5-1	ASSLILRDRNNEQF
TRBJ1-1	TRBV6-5	ASLVRGRTEAF
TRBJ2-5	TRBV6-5	ASRGTGKETQY